What follows are 28 T cell receptor beta chains derived from one specimen sequenced in a study of neurological immune-mediated disorders (dated by TCRdb to between 2018 and 2020). The library was prepared using 5' RACE. Reads for this sample came from an Illumina HiSeq 2500. The raw public reads went through TCRdb reprocessing: fastp at Q25, MiXCR clone calling, in-frame beta chains kept. Every CDR3 protein is listed once, alongside the most common genes and DNA of its rows. Here the sample has roughly 62,000 distinct CDR3 sequences; approximately 3.7% occur a single time. The ten most abundant clones make up less than 2.5% of the sample. Sequencing was carried out using PBMCs. All receptors derive from a woman in her forties or fifties with multiple sclerosis.

CDR3 residues: CASSIRDTIYNEQFF. DNA of the CDR3: TGTGCCAGCAGTATCCGGGACACCATCTACAATGAGCAGTTCTTC. The rearrangement links TRBV6-5 to TRBJ2-1; weak D call: TRBD1 (6 bases). Germline assignment: CDR1 MNHEY and CDR2 SVGAGI. The CDR3 loop spans 15 amino acids. Trimming cost V 5 bases and J 3 bases, with 14 bases left between them.

The sample holds many counts of this clonotype. The rearrangement joins TRBV6-2 or TRBV6-3 to TRBJ2-3; weak D call: TRBD1 (5 bases). V was pared by 5 bases and J by 2 bases, with 14 bases between. Germline CDR1 and CDR2: MNHEY and SVGEGT. This CDR3 has 15 amino acids. CDR3 sequence reads: CASSLPETDTDTQYF. CDR3 nucleotide sequence: TGTGCCAGCAGTCTTCCGGAGACAGACACAGATACGCAGTATTTT.

This clonotype has a count of ten or more. This chain links TRBV4-2 with TRBJ2-2; a weak D match, TRBD2 (5 bases). The CDR3 is 17 residues long. V shed 0 bases and J shed 4 bases, with 15 bases lying between them. Germline assignment: CDR1 LGHNA and CDR2 YNFKEQ. CDR3 residues: CASSQERTRGGTGELFF. The CDR3 nucleotides read TGTGCCAGCAGCCAAGAGAGGACTCGGGGTGGCACCGGGGAGCTGTTTTTT.

This clonotype occurred many times. V usage is TRBV20-1 and J usage is TRBJ2-5; 11 bases line up with TRBD2. V was clipped by 3 bases and J by 5 bases; unmatched bases: 14. CDR1 and CDR2 from the germline V gene are DFQATT and SNEGSKA (reference sequence). The CDR3 totals 17 residues. This CDR3 reads CSASLSTSGSYMETQYF. Here the CDR3 DNA reads TGCAGTGCTAGCCTTAGTACTAGCGGGAGCTACATGGAGACCCAGTACTTC.

This clonotype was seen a few times. J is TRBJ1-2 and V is TRBV20-1; D might be TRBD1 (5 bases). Germline-derived CDR1 and CDR2 are DFQATT and SNEGSKA (reference sequence). V was clipped by 6 bases and J by 7 bases, with 18 bases between them. This CDR3 comprises 13 residues. CDR3 sequence: CSATGFQGSGYTF. DNA of the CDR3: TGCAGTGCCACGGGATTCCAGGGAAGTGGCTACACCTTC.

CDR3 nucleotides: TGCGCCAGTCAGCCCCGGGAAAGAAACAATGAGCAGTTCTTC. It is translated as CASQPRERNNEQFF. The rearrangement uses TRBV5-1 and TRBJ2-1, with D perhaps matching TRBD2 (5 bases). V was clipped by 8 bases and J by 5 bases, with 17 bases between them. There are 14 residues in the CDR3. Germline V CDR1 and CDR2: SGHRS, YFSETQ.

There are many counts of this clonotype. This sequence joins TRBV10-3 and TRBJ2-1; the D gene could be TRBD1 or TRBD2 (6 bases each). Germline CDR1 is ENHRY and CDR2 is SYGVKD. Deletions cut 6 bases from V and 3 bases from J, with 9 bases between. The CDR3 length is 13 residues. In DNA form, the CDR3 reads TGTGCCATCAGCGGAGGGGGCTACAATGAGCAGTTCTTC. Protein sequence: CAISGGGYNEQFF.

With regard to this clonotype: The junction and the germline gene differ at one end; a read error may be behind it. V usage is TRBV11-3 and J usage is TRBJ2-1, with 9 bases aligning to TRBD1. The CDR3 sequence is 13 residues long. Germline CDR1 SGHNT, CDR2 YENEEA. CDR3 in DNA: TGTACCAGCAGCTGGAGACAGGGGGGAGAGCAGTTCTTC. This encodes CTSSWRQGGEQFF.

Ten or more counts support this clonotype. The chain combines TRBV7-9 with TRBJ1-1; D perhaps matches TRBD1 (5 bases). Trimming removed 7 bases at V and 4 bases at J, with 16 bases between. Germline V lookup: CDR1 SEHNR, CDR2 FQNEAQ (reference sequence). The CDR3 has 14 residues. CDR3 loop: CASTHGGLGTEAFF. The DNA of the CDR3 is TGTGCCAGCACCCACGGGGGTCTGGGCACTGAAGCTTTCTTT.

This clonotype was seen many times. This sequence joins TRBV29-1 and TRBJ2-1; TRBD1 or TRBD2 may be the D gene (5 bases each). The CDR3 has 12 amino acids. Germline loops: CDR1 SQVTM, CDR2 ANQGSEA. With 5 bases removed from V and 9 bases from J, the gap between germline ends came to 14 bases. The CDR3 protein is CSVFVSGGEQFF. CDR3 bases: TGCAGCGTTTTTGTGTCTGGGGGTGAGCAGTTCTTC.

V gene TRBV4-3 combines with J gene TRBJ2-7; D might be TRBD1 (5 bases). The CDR3 has 15 residues. Deletions cut 4 bases from V and 2 bases from J, with 15 bases between. Germline V CDR1 and CDR2: LGHNA, YSLEER. The DNA of the CDR3 is TGCGCCAGCAGCCGGGGCGTAATAGGACCCTACGAGCAGTACTTC. Translating it yields CASSRGVIGPYEQYF.

This clonotype was recorded many times. The rearrangement links TRBV7-9 to TRBJ2-3; no clear D gene. This CDR3 has 13 residues. From germline, CDR1 is SEHNR and CDR2 FQNEAQ (reference sequence). Deletions cut 6 bases from V and 6 bases from J, with 13 bases between. The CDR3 reads CASSFKLTDTQYF. CDR3 sequence (DNA): TGTGCCAGCAGTTTTAAATTAACGGATACGCAGTATTTT.

In this sample, this clonotype turned up many times. The chain combines TRBV5-1 with TRBJ2-2, with TRBD1 matching over 8 bases. The CDR3 loop spans 19 amino acids. The junction had 24 bases not matched to a gene; V was cut back by 8 bases and J by 6 bases. Germline V gene data show CDR1 as SGHRS and CDR2 as YFSETQ. DNA of the CDR3: TGCGCCAGACCGAACACAAGGACAGGGAGCCTTGCAGAAGCCGGGGAGCTGTTTTTT. Protein: CARPNTRTGSLAEAGELFF.

V and J are TRBV5-6 and TRBJ2-1, with 10 nucleotides matching TRBD2. The ends lost 7 bases at V and 3 bases at J; junction bases unmatched: 19. This CDR3 has 19 amino acids. Germline V gene sequence: CDR1 SGHDT, CDR2 YYEEEE. The CDR3 DNA follows: TGTGCCAGCTCATCATTAGGACTAGCGGATTTCAATTTCTACAATGAGCAGTTCTTC. Translated, it gives CASSSLGLADFNFYNEQFF.

To note about this clonotype: A read error may explain this, as a much larger clone is one base away. This sequence joins TRBV5-1 and TRBJ1-4; D is undetermined. Trimming stripped 4 bases from V and 5 bases from J, with 15 bases between. The germline V gene has CDR1 SGHRS and CDR2 YFSETQ. The CDR3 is made up of 15 amino acids. The CDR3 DNA is TGCGCCAGCAGCGCTGGACTCAGAGTCAATGAAAAACTGTTTTTT. It codes for CASSAGLRVNEKLFF.

This chain uses TRBV24-1 with TRBJ2-1, with D unclear. Germline V gene lookup returns CDR1 KGHDR and CDR2 SFDVKD. The CDR3 loop spans 15 amino acids. Deletions cut 4 bases from V and 4 bases from J, with 13 bases between. CDR3 DNA: TGTGCCACCAGTGACCCGGGTGGGTATTACAATGAGCAGTTCTTC. Translation gives CATSDPGGYYNEQFF.

This clonotype was seen repeatedly, ten times or more. V and J are TRBV29-1 and TRBJ1-1; D gene uncertain. From germline, CDR1 is SQVTM and CDR2 ANQGSEA. Trimming pared 3 bases from V and 9 bases from J, leaving 11 bases between. CDR3 length: 11 residues. In nucleotides, the CDR3 is TGCAGCGTTGACTTGGGCAGGAAAGCTTTCTTT. Translated: CSVDLGRKAFF.

This clonotype came up many times. The V and J genes are TRBV7-3 and TRBJ2-1; 7 bases align to TRBD1. The CDR3 is 15 residues long. The trim removed 1 base at V and 7 bases at J, leaving 7 bases unmatched. Germline values: CDR1 SGHTA, CDR2 FQGTGA. The CDR3 is CASSLMIQGQNEQFF. The CDR3 nucleotides are TGTGCCAGCAGCTTAATGATACAGGGACAGAATGAGCAGTTCTTC.

Ten or more counts support this clonotype. J is TRBJ2-7 and V is TRBV4-3; D gene ambiguous. The V and J ends lost 0 bases and 2 bases respectively, with 8 bases between them. The CDR3 consists of 14 residues. Germline CDR1 is LGHNA and CDR2 is YSLEER. This chain's CDR3 is CASSQEVSTYEQYF. CDR3 nucleotide sequence: TGCGCCAGCAGCCAAGAGGTCTCCACCTACGAGCAGTACTTC.

This clonotype was recorded many times. The chain links TRBV5-6 to TRBJ2-6, with unresolved D. Trimming cost V 3 bases and J 0 bases, with 10 bases left between them. The CDR3 has 16 amino acids. Germline V gives CDR1 SGHDT, CDR2 YYEEEE. The CDR3 sequence: CASSSETVSGANVLTF. DNA for the CDR3: TGTGCCAGCAGCTCGGAGACTGTCTCTGGGGCCAACGTCCTGACTTTC.

This clonotype showed up just a few times. The chain combines TRBV25-1 with TRBJ2-2; D ambiguous. V was trimmed by 4 bases and J by 6 bases, leaving 12 bases between them. Germline values: CDR1 MGHDK, CDR2 SYGVNS. CDR3 length: 14 amino acids. As DNA, the CDR3 is TGTGCCAGCAGTGGAAAGAACAAGGCCGGGGAGCTGTTTTTT. Its protein is CASSGKNKAGELFF.

This clonotype was seen ten or more times. This chain connects TRBV7-9 to TRBJ1-2; D uncertain. The CDR3 consists of 15 residues. V was trimmed by 1 base and J by 0 bases, leaving 9 bases between them. From germline, CDR1 is SEHNR and CDR2 FQNEAQ (reference sequence). Here the CDR3 reads CASSLGWAANYGYTF. The CDR3 DNA reads as TGTGCCAGCAGCTTAGGATGGGCAGCTAACTATGGCTACACCTTC.

This clonotype was found many times. This chain connects TRBV10-3 to TRBJ2-7; the D call may be TRBD1 or TRBD2 (6 bases each). Trimming stripped 6 bases from V and 5 bases from J, with 14 bases between. The CDR3 spans 13 residues. The germline CDR1 and CDR2 sequences are ENHRY and SYGVKD. CDR3 nucleotides: TGTGCCATCAGGGGTTACAGGGAGGACGAGCAGTACTTC. Encoded protein: CAIRGYREDEQYF.

The table lists this clonotype with many counts. V gene TRBV21-1 combines with J gene TRBJ1-1; TRBD1 reflects the table's D call only, with no check against the DNA. TRBV21-1 is classified as a pseudogene. The CDR3 consists of 13 residues. The CDR3 loop reads CASVLRENTEAFF. CDR3 sequence (DNA): TGTGCCAGCGTCCTCAGGGAGAACACTGAAGCTTTCTTT.

The table lists this clonotype with many counts. This sequence joins TRBV20-1 and TRBJ1-1; a weak D match, TRBD1 (6 bases). CDR3 size: 14 residues. CDR1 is DFQATT and CDR2 is SNEGSKA in the germline V gene (reference sequence). The ends were cut back, 0 bases at V and 7 bases at J, with 15 bases in the middle. The CDR3 loop reads CSARDPRGQIEAFF. Written as DNA, the CDR3 is TGCAGTGCTAGAGACCCTAGGGGACAAATTGAAGCTTTCTTT.

This clonotype has ten or more counts. This rearrangement joins TRBV24-1 to TRBJ2-6, with D possibly TRBD2 on 6 matching bases. Trimming took off 5 bases at V and 2 bases at J, with 18 bases between the two ends. The CDR3 is made up of 18 amino acids. Germline V gene lookup returns CDR1 KGHDR and CDR2 SFDVKD. CDR3 residues: CATSASGLLGTGANVLTF. In DNA, the CDR3 is TGTGCCACCAGTGCCTCGGGACTTCTTGGCACTGGGGCCAACGTCCTGACTTTC.

This clonotype was counted at least ten times. The chain carries TRBV7-6 and TRBJ2-1, with 11 positions matching TRBD2. The J segment lost 9 bases and the V segment lost 5 bases, leaving 6 bases of the junction unmatched. The CDR3 sequence is 14 residues long. Germline V gene sequence: CDR1 SGHVS, CDR2 FNYEAQ. The CDR3 sequence: CASSPFGTSGEQFF. CDR3 in DNA: TGTGCCAGCAGCCCCTTTGGGACTAGCGGTGAGCAGTTCTTC.

The chain has TRBV7-9 and TRBJ2-3; D remains unclear. In germline, CDR1 is SEHNR, CDR2 FQNEAQ (reference sequence). CDR3 length: 15 amino acids. With 1 base removed from V and 0 bases from J, the gap between germline ends came to 8 bases. The CDR3 DNA reads as TGTGCCAGCAGCTTAGGACCAACTAGCACAGATACGCAGTATTTT. Protein: CASSLGPTSTDTQYF.